Each of the 13 T cell receptor beta chains below was sequenced from the same sample in a study of blood T cell repertoires in COVID-19. Data came from immunoSEQ multiplex PCR; TCRdb stores just in-frame clones and leaves some out. The repertoire holds around 460,000 clones, with about 87% as singletons. Sequencing input: peripheral blood. The receptors shown here come from a man between 18 and 35 years old with COVID-19, enrolled during active disease.

The chain uses TRBV13 and TRBJ2-5; D may be TRBD1 (6 bases). CDR1 and CDR2 from the germline V gene are PRHDT and FYEKMQ (reference sequence). The CDR3 is 14 amino acids. Trimming shortened V by 1 base and J by 3 bases, and 9 bases separated the two germline ends. The CDR3 sequence is CASSLAGGKETQYF. The CDR3 DNA reads TGTGCCAGCAGCTTAGCTGGGGGCAAAGAGACCCAGTACTTC.

J is TRBJ1-5 and V is TRBV27, with D uncertain. This CDR3 is built from 15 residues. Trimming cost V 2 bases and J 5 bases, with 13 bases left between them. CDR1 MNHEY and CDR2 SMNVEV come from the germline V gene (reference sequence). The CDR3 nucleotides are TGTGCCAGCAGTTTACAGGTCCCTTCTCATCAGCCCCAGCATTTT. This translates into CASSLQVPSHQPQHF.

The J gene is TRBJ2-1, the V gene TRBV11-3; D is perhaps TRBD2 (6 bases). Germline CDR1 and CDR2: SGHNT and YENEEA. With 1 base removed from V and 0 bases from J, the gap between germline ends came to 16 bases. The CDR3 totals 18 residues. The CDR3 sequence is CASSLGLLASSSYNEQFF. DNA for the CDR3: TGTGCCAGCAGCTTAGGACTACTAGCTTCCAGCTCCTACAATGAGCAGTTCTTC.

V and J are TRBV24-1 and TRBJ2-2; the D is unclear. The V and J ends lost 12 bases and 9 bases respectively, with 7 bases between them. The CDR3 spans 9 residues. From germline, CDR1 is KGHDR and CDR2 SFDVKD. This chain's CDR3 is CALRWELFF. DNA of the CDR3: TGTGCCCTACGCTGGGAGCTGTTTTTT.

The chain links TRBV29-1 to TRBJ2-7; 10 bases agree with TRBD1. V shed 5 bases and J 5 bases; nucleotides not matched to a gene: 3. This CDR3 contains 12 residues. Germline values: CDR1 SQVTM, CDR2 ANQGSEA. As DNA, the CDR3 is TGCAGCGTTACCGGGACAGGGGACGAGCAGTACTTC. Its translation: CSVTGTGDEQYF.

This rearrangement joins TRBV18 to TRBJ1-4; D remains ambiguous. This CDR3 is 15 amino acids long. Germline values: CDR1 KGHSH, CDR2 LQKENI. V lost 8 bases and J lost 0, with 13 bases in between. The CDR3 coding sequence is TGTGCCAGCCTCCGGGAGGGTACAACTAATGAAAAACTGTTTTTT. Protein sequence: CASLREGTTNEKLFF. The complete variable domain, with remaining parts taken from reference TRBV18 and TRBJ1-4, reads NAGVMQNPRHLVRRRGQEARLRCSPMKGHSHVYWYRQLPEEGLKFMVYLQKENIIDESGMPKERFSAEFPKEGPSILRIQQVVRGDSAAYFCASLREGTTNEKLFFGSGTQLSVL.

J is TRBJ2-7 and V is TRBV5-1, with D maybe TRBD1 (5 bases). V was trimmed by 7 bases and J by 2 bases, leaving 13 bases between them. From germline, CDR1 is SGHRS and CDR2 YFSETQ. The CDR3 is made up of 13 amino acids. CDR3 region: CASGAGATYEQYF. The DNA of the CDR3 is TGCGCCAGCGGGGCAGGCGCTACCTACGAGCAGTACTTC.

This CDR3 is CASSKDGREESYEQYF. In nucleotides, the CDR3 is TGTGCCAGCAGCAAAGACGGCCGGGAGGAATCCTACGAGCAGTACTTC. The V and J genes are TRBV16 and TRBJ2-7; 7 nucleotides agree with TRBD2. Germline V CDR1 and CDR2: KGHSY, FQNENV. The CDR3 covers 16 residues. After removal of 5 bases from V and 1 base from J, the junction contained 11 bases not matched to a gene.

The CDR3 is CAWNPDGRAGELFF. CDR3 nucleotide sequence: TGTGCCTGGAACCCGGACGGGAGGGCCGGGGAGCTGTTTTTT. The chain recombines TRBV30 with TRBJ2-2; TRBD2 agrees at 8 bases. The CDR3 loop spans 14 amino acids. The ends lost 4 bases at V and 6 bases at J; junction bases unmatched: 7. CDR1 and CDR2 from the germline V gene are GTSNPN and SVGIG (reference sequence).

CDR3 in amino acids: CATSAGRGEETQYF. The CDR3 bases are TGTGCCACCAGTGCCGGTCGGGGGGAAGAGACCCAGTACTTC. V usage is TRBV24-1 and J usage is TRBJ2-5, with TRBD2 matching over 7 bases. Germline-derived CDR1 and CDR2 are KGHDR and SFDVKD. With V trimmed by 5 bases and J by 3 bases, 5 bases remained unmatched. This CDR3 comprises 14 residues.

The chain is built from TRBV5-1 and TRBJ2-1; 8 positions match TRBD2. The CDR3 totals 15 residues. V was pared by 3 bases and J by 6 bases, with 8 bases of the junction left unmatched. Looked up from germline, CDR1 is SGHRS and CDR2 is YFSETQ. This CDR3 reads CASSSPGTSFNEQFF. The CDR3 coding sequence is TGCGCCAGCAGCTCCCCCGGGACTAGTTTCAATGAGCAGTTCTTC.

The chain recombines TRBV30 with TRBJ1-6, with TRBD1 matching 8 bases. V lost 3 bases, J lost 3 bases, and 7 bases stayed unmatched. Germline CDR1 reads GTSNPN; CDR2 reads SVGIG (reference sequence). The CDR3 consists of 16 residues. The chain's CDR3 is CAWSLGQGGYNSPLHF. The CDR3 DNA follows: TGTGCCTGGAGCCTCGGACAGGGTGGCTATAATTCACCCCTCCACTTT.

The chain joins TRBV2 to TRBJ2-3; possibly TRBD2 for D (5 bases). The CDR3 has 11 residues. V was trimmed by 8 bases and J by 9 bases, leaving 12 bases between them. CDR1 and CDR2 (germline): SNHLY, FYNNEI. Written as DNA, the CDR3 is TGTGCCAGCGGGAACTCGGGGACGCAGTATTTT. It codes for CASGNSGTQYF.